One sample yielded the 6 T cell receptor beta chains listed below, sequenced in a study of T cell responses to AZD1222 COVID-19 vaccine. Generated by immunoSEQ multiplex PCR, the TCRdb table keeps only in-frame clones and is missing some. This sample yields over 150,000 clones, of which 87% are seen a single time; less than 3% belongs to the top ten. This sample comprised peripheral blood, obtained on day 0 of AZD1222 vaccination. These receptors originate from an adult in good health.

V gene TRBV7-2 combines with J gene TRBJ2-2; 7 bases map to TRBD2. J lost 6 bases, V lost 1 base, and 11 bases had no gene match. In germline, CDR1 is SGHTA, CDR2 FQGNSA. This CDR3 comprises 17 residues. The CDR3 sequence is CASSLGGRSGKAGELFF. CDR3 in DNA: TGTGCCAGCAGCTTAGGAGGAAGGAGCGGGAAGGCCGGGGAGCTGTTTTTT.

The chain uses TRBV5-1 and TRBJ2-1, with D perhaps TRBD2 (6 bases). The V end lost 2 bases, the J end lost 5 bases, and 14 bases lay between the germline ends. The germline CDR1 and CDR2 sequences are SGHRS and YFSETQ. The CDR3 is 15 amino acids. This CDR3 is CASSFRRGTNNEQFF. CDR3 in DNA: TGCGCCAGCAGCTTTCGGCGGGGCACGAACAATGAGCAGTTCTTC.

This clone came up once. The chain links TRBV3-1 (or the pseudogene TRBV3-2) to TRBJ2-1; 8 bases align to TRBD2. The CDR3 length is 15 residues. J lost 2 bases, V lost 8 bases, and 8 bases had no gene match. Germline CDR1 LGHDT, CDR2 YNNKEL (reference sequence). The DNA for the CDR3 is TGTGCCAGCGAGCCTAGCGGGTACCCCTACAATGAGCAGTTCTTC. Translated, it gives CASEPSGYPYNEQFF.

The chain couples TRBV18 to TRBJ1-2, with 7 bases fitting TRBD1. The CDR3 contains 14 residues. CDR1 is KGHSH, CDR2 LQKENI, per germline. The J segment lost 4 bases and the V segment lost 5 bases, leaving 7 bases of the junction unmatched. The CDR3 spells CASSKGAQSYGYTF. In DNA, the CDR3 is TGTGCCAGCTCAAAGGGGGCGCAGAGCTATGGCTACACCTTC. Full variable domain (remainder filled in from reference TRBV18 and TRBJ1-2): NAGVMQNPRHLVRRRGQEARLRCSPMKGHSHVYWYRQLPEEGLKFMVYLQKENIIDESGMPKERFSAEFPKEGPSILRIQQVVRGDSAAYFCASSKGAQSYGYTFGSGTRLTVV.

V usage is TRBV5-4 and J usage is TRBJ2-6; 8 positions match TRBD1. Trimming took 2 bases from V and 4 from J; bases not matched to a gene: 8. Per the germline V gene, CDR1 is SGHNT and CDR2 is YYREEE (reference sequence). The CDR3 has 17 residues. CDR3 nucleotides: TGTGCCAGCAGCTTTTTCCAGGGGGCGCAGGGGGCCAACGTCCTGACTTTC. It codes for CASSFFQGAQGANVLTF.

The CDR3 spells CASSRWKGGTGELFF. CDR3 in DNA: TGTGCCAGCAGCCGGTGGAAGGGGGGCACCGGGGAGCTGTTTTTT. This sequence joins TRBV27 and TRBJ2-2; D tentatively reads TRBD1 or TRBD2 (6 bases each). The CDR3 covers 15 residues. The germline CDR1 and CDR2 sequences are MNHEY and SMNVEV (reference sequence). The V and J ends lost 6 bases and 4 bases respectively, with 15 bases between them.